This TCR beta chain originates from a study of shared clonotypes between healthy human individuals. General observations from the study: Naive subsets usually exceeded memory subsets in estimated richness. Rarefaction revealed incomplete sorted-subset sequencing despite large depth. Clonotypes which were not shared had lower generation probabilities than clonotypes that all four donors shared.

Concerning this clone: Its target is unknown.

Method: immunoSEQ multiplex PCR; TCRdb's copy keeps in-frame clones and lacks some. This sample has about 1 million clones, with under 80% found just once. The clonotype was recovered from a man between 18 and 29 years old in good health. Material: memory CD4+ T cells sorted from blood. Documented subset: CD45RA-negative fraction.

This CDR3 reads CASSQTGVESGNTIYF. CDR3 nucleotides: TGCGCCAGCAGTCAGACAGGGGTTGAATCTGGAAACACCATATATTTT. The rearrangement links TRBV5-1 to TRBJ1-3, with 8 bases matching TRBD1. Unmatched junction bases numbered 8, after V lost 5 bases and J lost 1 base. The CDR3 extends over 16 amino acids. The germline V gene has CDR1 SGHRS and CDR2 YFSETQ.